The clone carrying this T cell receptor (beta chain) was observed once. The repertoire was sequenced with immunoSEQ multiplex PCR; TCRdb's copy has only in-frame clones and lacks some. The data contain 40,000 to 45,000 clones, 90% of them seen just once; the ten biggest clones take up 7%. This entry comes from a study of T cell changes during pregnancy in multiple sclerosis. Germline CDR1 is SGHRS and CDR2 is YFSETQ. CDR3 length equals 10 residues. The ends were cut back, 10 bases at V and 14 bases at J, with 16 bases in the middle. The clonotype was recovered from a female donor with multiple sclerosis, enrolled in a pregnancy study. Sequences were derived from CD8+ T cells from peripheral blood mononuclear cells, sampled in the third trimester of pregnancy. The chain is built from TRBV5-1 and TRBJ2-1; D is uncertain. CDR3 in amino acids: CARHKNREFF. The DNA for the CDR3 is TGCGCCCGCCATAAAAACCGGGAGTTCTTC.